This T cell receptor beta chain emerged from a study of T cell responses to AZD1222 COVID-19 vaccine. The table came from immunoSEQ multiplex PCR; TCRdb's copy has only in-frame clones and leaves some out. The sample has 100,000 or so clones, around nine tenths seen once. Whole-study findings and limits: Vaccination with two AZD1222 doses was followed by a rise in Spike-specific TCR breadth and depth. At study baseline, merely more than 5 AZD1222 recipients were seropositive. There were repertoire samples only from the period after the peak T cell response.

Turning to this clone: Its antigen is not identified.

The clonotype comes from an adult in good health. Sample: peripheral blood, taken on day 0 of AZD1222 vaccination.

The chain's CDR3 is CASSQSRQLADTEAFF. The CDR3 DNA reads as TGTGCCAGCAGCCAATCGAGACAGCTAGCTGACACTGAAGCTTTCTTT. This chain joins TRBV16 and TRBJ1-1, with D possibly TRBD1 on 5 matching bases. The CDR3 extends over 16 amino acids. V lost 0 bases to trimming and J lost 3 bases, with 14 bases between them. Germline CDR1 and CDR2: KGHSY and FQNENV.